Shown below are 14 T cell receptor beta chains from a single sample sequenced in a study of post-analysis software for immune sequencing data. Sequencing libraries made from TCR beta cDNA carried unique molecular identifiers. MiXCR, applied by TCRdb to the PCR reads, yields one record per CDR3 protein. The sample records hundreds of thousands of distinct CDR3 sequences, roughly 47% being singletons. Findings of the study overall: When patients were compared with controls, roughly five TRBV segments were more frequent, TRBV5-6, TRBV5-1 and TRBV20-1 among them.

Their antigen targets remain unknown. Sequenced input: blood. The origin of the receptors is a girl aged 10 to 17 with multiple sclerosis.

The CDR3 reads CATSDSLAGTNTGELFF. The CDR3 DNA reads TGTGCCACCAGTGATTCACTAGCGGGCACCAACACCGGGGAGCTGTTTTTT. V is TRBV24-1 and J is TRBJ2-2; 9 bases map to TRBD2. CDR3 size: 17 residues. The germline V gene encodes CDR1 KGHDR and CDR2 SFDVKD. V dropped 2 bases and J dropped 2; count of bases not matched to a gene: 5.

The chain joins TRBV10-3 to TRBJ2-1; 14 positions match TRBD2. The CDR3 runs to 14 residues. Per germline, CDR1 ENHRY and CDR2 SYGVKD. The J segment lost 8 bases and the V segment lost 8 bases, leaving 5 bases of the junction unmatched. For the CDR3, the DNA is TGTGCCATCGGTGGGACTAGCGGGAGCTATGAGCAGTTCTTC. Translation gives CAIGGTSGSYEQFF.

This sequence joins TRBV20-1 and TRBJ2-7, with TRBD2 identical over 16 bases. CDR1 and CDR2 from the germline V gene are DFQATT and SNEGSKA (reference sequence). CDR3 size: 16 residues. The V segment lost 4 bases and the J segment 5 bases; nucleotides outside the gene matches: 8. In nucleotides, the CDR3 is TGCAGTGCTAAGGGACTAGCGGGAGGGCCGCACGACGAGCAGTACTTC. Its translation: CSAKGLAGGPHDEQYF.

The CDR3 loop is CASSYSGSGVSYEQYF. The CDR3 coding sequence is TGTGCCAGCAGTTACTCGGGTAGCGGGGTCTCCTACGAGCAGTACTTC. The V gene is TRBV6-5, the J gene TRBJ2-7, with TRBD2 matching over 8 bases. The germline V gene has CDR1 MNHEY and CDR2 SVGAGI. This CDR3 spans 16 amino acids. V dropped 0 bases and J dropped 0; count of bases not matched to a gene: 4.

The chain carries TRBV3-1 and TRBJ2-7, with D possibly being TRBD2 (5 bases). The CDR3 covers 13 residues. Germline CDR1 LGHDT, CDR2 YNNKEL (reference sequence). V dropped 6 bases and J dropped 7 bases, with 16 bases sitting between them. This chain's CDR3 is CASRLAVRDEQYF. The CDR3 DNA reads TGTGCCAGCAGGCTGGCGGTACGGGATGAGCAGTACTTC.

The genes are TRBV27 and TRBJ1-2; D remains ambiguous. Germline V CDR1 and CDR2: MNHEY, SMNVEV (reference sequence). The CDR3 consists of 14 residues. With 2 bases removed from V and 0 bases from J, the gap between germline ends came to 7 bases. The DNA of the CDR3 is TGTGCCAGCAGTTTAACACCGGCTAACTATGGCTACACCTTC. This codes for CASSLTPANYGYTF.

This clonotype has just a few counts. V usage is TRBV5-1 and J usage is TRBJ2-7; 7 bases agree with TRBD1. The CDR3 sequence is 14 residues long. The V gene's germline CDR1 is SGHRS and CDR2 YFSETQ. The trim removed 4 bases at V and 0 bases at J, leaving 4 bases unmatched. The CDR3: CASSVGQSSYEQYF. For the CDR3, the DNA is TGCGCCAGCAGCGTGGGACAGAGCTCCTACGAGCAGTACTTC.

This clonotype was seen more than once but under ten times. The gene calls are TRBV9 and TRBJ2-7; weak D call: TRBD2 (5 bases). The ends were cut back, 2 bases at V and 6 bases at J, with 21 bases in the middle. This CDR3 has 16 amino acids. In germline, CDR1 is SGDLS, CDR2 YYNGEE. The chain's CDR3 is CASSVSVGIPLGEQYF. DNA for the CDR3: TGTGCCAGCAGCGTGTCAGTCGGGATCCCCTTGGGCGAGCAGTACTTC.

This clonotype was counted between two and nine times. This chain connects TRBV20-1 to TRBJ2-3, with TRBD2 as a possible D gene (6 bases). This CDR3 region has 13 residues. Germline V lookup: CDR1 DFQATT, CDR2 SNEGSKA (reference sequence). With 7 bases removed from V and 2 bases from J, the gap between germline ends came to 13 bases. Written as DNA, the CDR3 is TGCAGTGTTGACCGGGACTTCACAGATACGCAGTATTTT. The encoded protein is CSVDRDFTDTQYF.

This sequence joins TRBV3-1 and TRBJ1-2, with D possibly TRBD1 on 5 matching bases. Trimming stripped 0 bases from V and 8 bases from J, with 10 bases between. CDR3 length: 13 amino acids. CDR1 is LGHDT and CDR2 is YNNKEL in the germline V gene (reference sequence). The CDR3 nucleotides read TGTGCCAGCAGCCAAGAGACCCAGGGAGGCTACACCTTC. Its protein is CASSQETQGGYTF.

The gene calls are TRBV20-1 and TRBJ2-5, with no clear D. Germline V gives CDR1 DFQATT, CDR2 SNEGSKA (reference sequence). Trimming pared 3 bases from V and 4 bases from J, leaving 9 bases between. The CDR3 extends over 12 amino acids. The CDR3 sequence: CSARVHRETQYF. CDR3 nucleotide sequence: TGCAGTGCTAGGGTACACCGAGAGACCCAGTACTTC.

Concerning this clonotype itself: Just one base apart from a much larger clone, this may be a read error. This sequence joins TRBV6-5 and TRBJ1-2; tentatively, D is TRBD1 (5 bases). Per germline, CDR1 MNHEY and CDR2 SVGAGI. The length of the CDR3 is 14 residues. CDR3 DNA sequence: TGTGCCCGCAGTTACGGGGAGACAGCCTATGGCTACACCTTC. Amino acids: CARSYGETAYGYTF.

The chain carries TRBV5-1 and TRBJ2-6; the D gene is possibly TRBD1 (6 bases). Germline V gene lookup returns CDR1 SGHRS and CDR2 YFSETQ. The CDR3 totals 16 residues. Between the trimmed V and J ends, which lost 4 bases and 0 bases, there was a span of 11 bases. CDR3 sequence reads: CASSPGQNSGANVLTF. The CDR3 bases are TGCGCCAGCAGCCCCGGACAGAACTCTGGGGCCAACGTCCTGACTTTC.

This clonotype was seen more than once but under ten times. The J gene is TRBJ1-1, the V gene TRBV29-1, with D unresolved. Trimming stripped 4 bases from V and 4 bases from J, with 13 bases between. From germline, CDR1 is SQVTM and CDR2 ANQGSEA. The CDR3 spans 13 residues. The CDR3 nucleotides read TGCAGCGTTGTCGAGGGTCATAGCACTGAAGCTTTCTTT. This gives the protein CSVVEGHSTEAFF.